This TCR beta chain was captured by sequencing in a study of blood T cell repertoires in COVID-19. Turning to the study itself: Sources were T cells, B-cell-depleted T cells, or PBMCs; the material itself was cDNA or gDNA.

Under the authors' procedure: It was from reference gene primer amplification that nucleated cell counts were estimated. The repertoire was sequenced with immunoSEQ multiplex PCR; TCRdb's copy has only in-frame clones and lacks some. The DNA gave D and trimming, while V, J and clone size come from that table. Of around 60,000 clones in the sample, around 77% were seen once. Per germline, CDR1 SEHNR and CDR2 FQNEAQ (reference sequence). This CDR3 region has 13 residues. Trimming took 0 bases from V and 10 from J, leaving 12 bases between them. What was sequenced was peripheral blood. The origin of this receptor is a woman between 65 and 79 years old with COVID-19, enrolled during active disease. The genes are TRBV7-9 and TRBJ1-1; the D is unclear. The CDR3 loop reads CASSLAAHSGAFF. The CDR3 nucleotides read TGTGCCAGCAGCTTAGCGGCCCACTCAGGAGCTTTCTTT.